This TCR beta chain was observed in a study of a mutant IDH1 vaccine in newly diagnosed glioma. Study background: Treated patients were roughly 62% male, roughly 38% female, mean age 40.4 years. The earlier regimen, radiotherapy, temozolomide, or both, was most often both.

General study findings and limits: Immune responses induced by vaccination arose in under 95% of the patients. Seemingly, top peripheral T cell clonotype changes bore no relation to pseudoprogression.

Note on this clone: Its specificity is not known.

Using immunoSEQ multiplex PCR, the repertoire was profiled, and TCRdb retains in-frame clones only, with some absent. Of roughly 32,000 clones listed, 80% are singletons. The germline V gene encodes CDR1 SGHRS and CDR2 YFSETQ. The CDR3 runs to 12 residues. The V and J ends lost 4 bases and 0 bases respectively, with 3 bases between them. Specified time point: baseline, week 1 (first vaccination visit). Treatment of the sample: pre-vaccination baseline after standard-of-care therapy. This chain uses TRBV5-1 with TRBJ2-3; D gene unclear. The sequence came from a man aged 50 to 60 with glioma. Some clones in this sample may be carry-over from other donors' samples. This specimen consisted of peripheral blood mononuclear cells (PBMCs), obtained from a glioma patient treated with radiotherapy, temozolomide or both. CDR3 residues: CASSLSTDTQYF. The CDR3 nucleotides are TGCGCCAGCAGCCTGAGCACAGATACGCAGTATTTT.